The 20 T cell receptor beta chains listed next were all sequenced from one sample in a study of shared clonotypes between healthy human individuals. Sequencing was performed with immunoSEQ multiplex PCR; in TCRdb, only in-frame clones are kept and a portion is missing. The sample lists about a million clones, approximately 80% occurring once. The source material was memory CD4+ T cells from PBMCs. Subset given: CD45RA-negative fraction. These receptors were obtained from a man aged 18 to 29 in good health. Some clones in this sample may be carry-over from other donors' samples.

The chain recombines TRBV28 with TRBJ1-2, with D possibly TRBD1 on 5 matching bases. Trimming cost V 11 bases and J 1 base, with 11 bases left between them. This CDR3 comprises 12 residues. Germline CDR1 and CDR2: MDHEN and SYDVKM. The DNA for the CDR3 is TGTGCCTCCCAGACAGTTAACTATGGCTACACCTTC. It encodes CASQTVNYGYTF.

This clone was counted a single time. The CDR3 DNA sequence: TGCGCCAGCAGTTTGCGACTAGCGGGAGAGGCAGATACGCAGTATTTT. This gives the protein CASSLRLAGEADTQYF. This rearrangement joins TRBV5-1 to TRBJ2-3; 12 positions agree with TRBD2. Germline lookup yields CDR1 SGHRS and CDR2 YFSETQ. Losses at the gene ends were 5 bases for V and 4 bases for J; bases not matched to a gene: 8. The CDR3 runs 16 residues.

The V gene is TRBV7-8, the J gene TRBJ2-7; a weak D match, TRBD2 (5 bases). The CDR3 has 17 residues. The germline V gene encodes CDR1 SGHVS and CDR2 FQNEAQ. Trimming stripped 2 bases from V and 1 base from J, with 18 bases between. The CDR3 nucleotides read TGTGCCAGCAGCTTAAAGTTCGGTAGCGCTATTTCCTACGAGCAGTACTTC. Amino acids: CASSLKFGSAISYEQYF.

The CDR3 DNA is TGTGCCAGTAGTAGTTTTCGGACAGGGGGATACGAGCAGTACTTC. Protein product: CASSSFRTGGYEQYF. The chain employs TRBV19 and TRBJ2-7; TRBD1 matches 10 bases. V lost 4 bases to trimming and J lost 4 bases; unmatched junction nucleotides: 7. The length of the CDR3 is 15 residues. Germline CDR1 LNHDA, CDR2 SQIVND (reference sequence).

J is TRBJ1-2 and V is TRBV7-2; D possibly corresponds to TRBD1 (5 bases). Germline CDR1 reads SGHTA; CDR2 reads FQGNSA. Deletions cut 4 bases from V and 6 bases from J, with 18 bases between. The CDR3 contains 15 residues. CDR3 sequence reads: CASSSMGGGTHGYTF. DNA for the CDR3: TGTGCCAGCAGCTCGATGGGTGGAGGGACGCATGGCTACACCTTC.

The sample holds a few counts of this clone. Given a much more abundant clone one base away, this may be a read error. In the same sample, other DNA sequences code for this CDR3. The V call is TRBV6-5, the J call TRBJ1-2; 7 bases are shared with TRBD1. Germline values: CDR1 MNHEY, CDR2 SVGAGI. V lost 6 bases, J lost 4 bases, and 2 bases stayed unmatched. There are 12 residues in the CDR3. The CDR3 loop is CASSRQGYGYTF. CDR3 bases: TGTGCCAGCAGCCGACAGGGCTATGGCTACACCTTC.

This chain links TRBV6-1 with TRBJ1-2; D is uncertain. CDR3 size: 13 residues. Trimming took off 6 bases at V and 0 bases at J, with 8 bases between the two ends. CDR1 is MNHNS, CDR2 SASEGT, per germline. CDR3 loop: CASRKESNYGYTF. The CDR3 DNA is TGTGCCAGCAGGAAAGAGTCTAACTATGGCTACACCTTC.

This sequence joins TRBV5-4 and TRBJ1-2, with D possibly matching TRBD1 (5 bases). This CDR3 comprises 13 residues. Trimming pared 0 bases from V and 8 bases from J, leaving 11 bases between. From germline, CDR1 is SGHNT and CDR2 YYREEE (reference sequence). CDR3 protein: CASSLGQFFGYTF. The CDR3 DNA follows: TGTGCCAGCAGCTTGGGACAGTTTTTCGGCTACACCTTC.

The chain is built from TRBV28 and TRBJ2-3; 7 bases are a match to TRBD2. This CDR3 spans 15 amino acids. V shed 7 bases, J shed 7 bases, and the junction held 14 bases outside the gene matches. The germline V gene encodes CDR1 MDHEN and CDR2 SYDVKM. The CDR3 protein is CASTPLREALNTQYF. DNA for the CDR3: TGTGCCAGCACCCCCCTCCGGGAGGCCTTGAATACGCAGTATTTT.

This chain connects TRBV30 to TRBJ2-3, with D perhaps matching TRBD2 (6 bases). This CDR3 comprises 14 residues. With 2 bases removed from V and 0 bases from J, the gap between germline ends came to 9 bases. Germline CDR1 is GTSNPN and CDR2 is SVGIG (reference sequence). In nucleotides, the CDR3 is TGTGCCTGGAGTCCTGGGACTAGCACAGATACGCAGTATTTT. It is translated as CAWSPGTSTDTQYF.

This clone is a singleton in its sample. The CDR3 nucleotides read TGTGCCAGTAGTATAGATGGAGGACGGGAGCAGTACTTC. As protein: CASSIDGGREQYF. The V gene is TRBV19, the J gene TRBJ2-7; possible D gene TRBD2, 5 bases. Per germline, CDR1 LNHDA and CDR2 SQIVND (reference sequence). Trimming removed 0 bases at V and 7 bases at J, with 10 bases between. The CDR3 contains 13 residues.

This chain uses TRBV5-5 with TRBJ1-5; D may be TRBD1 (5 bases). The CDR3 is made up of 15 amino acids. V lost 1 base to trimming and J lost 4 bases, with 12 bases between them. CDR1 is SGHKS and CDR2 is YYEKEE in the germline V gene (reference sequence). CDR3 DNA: TGTGCCAGCAGCTTGCTTAATAGGGGTAATCAGCCCCAGCATTTT. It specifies CASSLLNRGNQPQHF.

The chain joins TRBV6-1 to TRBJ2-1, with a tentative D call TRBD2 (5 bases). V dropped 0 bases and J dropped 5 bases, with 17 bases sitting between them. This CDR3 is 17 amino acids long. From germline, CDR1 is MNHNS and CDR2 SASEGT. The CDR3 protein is CASSEALTRRAHNEQFF. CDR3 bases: TGTGCCAGCAGTGAAGCGCTGACTCGGCGGGCTCACAATGAGCAGTTCTTC.

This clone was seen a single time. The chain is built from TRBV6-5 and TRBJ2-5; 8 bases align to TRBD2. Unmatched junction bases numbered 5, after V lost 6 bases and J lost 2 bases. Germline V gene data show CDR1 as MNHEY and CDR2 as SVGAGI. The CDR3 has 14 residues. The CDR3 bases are TGTGCCAGCAGACAGCGGGGGATTCAAGAGACCCAGTACTTC. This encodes CASRQRGIQETQYF.

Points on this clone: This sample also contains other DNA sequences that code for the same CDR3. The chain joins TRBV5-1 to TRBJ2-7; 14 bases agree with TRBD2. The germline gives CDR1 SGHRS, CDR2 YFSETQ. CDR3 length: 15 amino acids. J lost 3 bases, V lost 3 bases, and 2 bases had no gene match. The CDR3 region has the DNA TGCGCCAGCAGCTCGGGACTAGCGGGAGTCTACGAGCAGTACTTC. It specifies CASSSGLAGVYEQYF.

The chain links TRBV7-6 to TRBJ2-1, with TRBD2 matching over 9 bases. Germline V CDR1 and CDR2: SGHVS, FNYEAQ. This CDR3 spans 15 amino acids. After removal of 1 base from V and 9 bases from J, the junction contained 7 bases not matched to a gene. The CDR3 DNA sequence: TGTGCCAGCAGCTTAGAGGGACTAGCAGAGAGTGAGCAGTTCTTC. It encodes CASSLEGLAESEQFF.

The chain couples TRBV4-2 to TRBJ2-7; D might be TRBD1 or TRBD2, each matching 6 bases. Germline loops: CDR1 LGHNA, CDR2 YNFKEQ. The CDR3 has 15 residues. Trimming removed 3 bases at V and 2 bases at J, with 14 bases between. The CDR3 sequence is CASSQVGGGTYEQYF. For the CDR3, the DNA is TGTGCCAGCAGCCAGGTCGGGGGCGGAACCTACGAGCAGTACTTC.

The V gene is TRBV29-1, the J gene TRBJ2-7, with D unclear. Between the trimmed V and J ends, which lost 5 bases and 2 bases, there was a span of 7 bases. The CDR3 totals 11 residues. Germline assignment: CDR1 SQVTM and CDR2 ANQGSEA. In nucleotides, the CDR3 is TGCAGCGTTCTCCTCACCTACGAGCAGTACTTC. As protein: CSVLLTYEQYF.

Written as DNA, the CDR3 is TGTGCCAGCAGTTTACCCGCGGGACGCACCGCCGAGCAGTACTTC. It codes for CASSLPAGRTAEQYF. The chain links TRBV28 to TRBJ2-7, with D maybe TRBD2 (6 bases). Trimming removed 2 bases at V and 6 bases at J, with 17 bases between. The CDR3 covers 15 residues. CDR1 is MDHEN, CDR2 SYDVKM, per germline.

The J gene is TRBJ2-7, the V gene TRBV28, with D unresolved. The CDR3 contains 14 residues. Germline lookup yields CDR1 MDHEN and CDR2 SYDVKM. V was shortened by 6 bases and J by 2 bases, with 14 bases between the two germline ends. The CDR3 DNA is TGTGCCAGCAGAACGGGCCAAATCACCTACGAGCAGTACTTC. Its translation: CASRTGQITYEQYF.